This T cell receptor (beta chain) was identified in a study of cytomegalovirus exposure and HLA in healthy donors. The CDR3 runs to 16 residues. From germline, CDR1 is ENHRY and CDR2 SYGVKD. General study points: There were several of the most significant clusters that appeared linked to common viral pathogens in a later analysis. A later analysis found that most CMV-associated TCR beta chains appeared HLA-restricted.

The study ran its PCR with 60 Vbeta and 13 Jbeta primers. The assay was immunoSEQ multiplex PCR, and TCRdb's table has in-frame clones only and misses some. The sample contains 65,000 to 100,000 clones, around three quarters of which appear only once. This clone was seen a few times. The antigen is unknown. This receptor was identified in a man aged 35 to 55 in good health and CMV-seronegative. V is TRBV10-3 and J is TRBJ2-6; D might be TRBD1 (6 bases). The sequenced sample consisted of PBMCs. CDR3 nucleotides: TGTGCGTCCGTCCAGGGGCTATCCTCTGGGGCCAACGTCCTGACTTTC. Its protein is CASVQGLSSGANVLTF.